This entry concerns a single T cell receptor (beta chain). This record belongs to a study of blood T cell repertoires in COVID-19. Looking at the study overall: PBMCs, B-cell-depleted T cells, or T cells provided the cDNA or gDNA that made up the material.

Original data processing: Reference gene primer amplification gave nucleated cell count estimates. Profiled with immunoSEQ multiplex PCR; TCRdb holds only in-frame clones, not every one. V and J calls and clone size are those listed in that table; D and trimming were worked out from the DNA. The sample has some 110,000 clones, 83% seen once. CDR1 and CDR2 from the germline V gene are LGHDT and YNNKEL (reference sequence). Germline trimming cut 3 bases from V and 4 bases from J; bases unmatched to any gene: 8. This CDR3 contains 15 residues. This chain joins TRBV3-1 (or the pseudogene TRBV3-2) and TRBJ2-5; 7 bases are shared with TRBD1. Sequenced: peripheral blood. The TCR originated in a man aged 30-40 years with acute or convalescent COVID-19. The CDR3 DNA reads TGTGCCAGCAGCCATATAACAGGGGTGGCAGAGACCCAGTACTTC. This codes for CASSHITGVAETQYF.